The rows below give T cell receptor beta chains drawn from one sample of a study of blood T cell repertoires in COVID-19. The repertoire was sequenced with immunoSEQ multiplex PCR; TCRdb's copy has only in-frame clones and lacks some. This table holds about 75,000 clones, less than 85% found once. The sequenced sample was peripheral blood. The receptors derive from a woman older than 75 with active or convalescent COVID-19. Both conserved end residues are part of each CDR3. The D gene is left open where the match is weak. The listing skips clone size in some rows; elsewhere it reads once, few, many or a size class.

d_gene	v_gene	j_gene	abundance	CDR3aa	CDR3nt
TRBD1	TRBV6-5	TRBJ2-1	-	CASRSGQGSYNEQFF	TGTGCCAGCAGGAGCGGACAGGGGTCCTACAATGAGCAGTTCTTC
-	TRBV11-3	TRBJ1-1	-	CASSLTGPGGTEAFF	TGTGCCAGCAGCTTGACAGGCCCGGGGGGCACTGAAGCTTTCTTT
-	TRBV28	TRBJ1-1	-	CASIRRNSINTEAFF	TGTGCCAGCATCCGAAGGAACAGCATAAACACTGAAGCTTTCTTT
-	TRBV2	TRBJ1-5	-	CASSRFQRQNNQPQHF	TGTGCCAGCAGCCGTTTCCAGCGACAGAACAATCAGCCCCAGCATTTT
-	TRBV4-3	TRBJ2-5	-	CASSQGRGKGDQETQYF	TGCGCCAGCAGCCAAGGACGGGGAAAGGGGGACCAAGAGACCCAGTACTTC
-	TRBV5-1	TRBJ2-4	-	CASSRTDKNIQYF	TGCGCCAGCAGCCGGACAGACAAAAACATTCAGTACTTC
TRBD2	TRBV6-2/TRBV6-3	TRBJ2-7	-	CASSYSNPAAGDKPYEQYF	TGTGCCAGCAGTTACTCCAACCCAGCAGCGGGAGACAAACCCTACGAGCAGTACTTC
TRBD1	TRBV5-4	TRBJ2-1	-	CASSLAGQGARNEQFF	TGTGCCAGCAGCTTGGCGGGACAGGGGGCGCGTAATGAGCAGTTCTTC
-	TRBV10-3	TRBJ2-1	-	CATQVRQGFEQFF	TGTGCCACGCAGGTTCGGCAGGGATTTGAGCAGTTCTTC
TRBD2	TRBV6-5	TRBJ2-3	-	CASTQRGGRDTQYF	TGTGCCAGCACCCAGCGGGGGGGCAGGGATACGCAGTATTTT
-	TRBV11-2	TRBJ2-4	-	CASSLESQGSLAKNIQYF	TGTGCCAGCAGCTTAGAGTCCCAGGGGTCACTAGCCAAAAACATTCAGTACTTC
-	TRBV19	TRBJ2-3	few	CASSPLRGVDTQYF	TGTGCCAGTAGTCCCCTCAGGGGTGTGGATACGCAGTATTTT
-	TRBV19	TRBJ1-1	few	CASSIVIANTEAFF	TGTGCCAGTAGTATAGTAATAGCGAACACTGAAGCTTTCTTT
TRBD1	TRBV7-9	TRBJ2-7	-	CASSPIGGPHEQYF	TGTGCCAGCAGCCCAATAGGGGGCCCTCACGAGCAGTACTTC
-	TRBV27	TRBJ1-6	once	CASSPQGGGVGSYNSPLHF	TGTGCCAGCAGTCCCCAAGGTGGAGGGGTGGGCTCCTATAATTCACCCCTCCACTTT
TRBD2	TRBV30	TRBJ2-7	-	CAWSRTSGSSYEQYF	TGTGCCTGGAGCCGGACTAGCGGGAGTTCCTACGAGCAGTACTTC
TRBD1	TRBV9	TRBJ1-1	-	CASSPRDREISAFF	TGTGCCAGCAGCCCCCGGGACAGGGAAATATCAGCTTTCTTT
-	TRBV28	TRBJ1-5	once	CASSFHAPRNQPQHF	TGTGCCAGCAGTTTCCATGCGCCCCGGAATCAGCCCCAGCATTTT
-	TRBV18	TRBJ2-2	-	CASSPEGELFF	TGTGCCAGCTCACCAGAGGGGGAGCTGTTTTTT
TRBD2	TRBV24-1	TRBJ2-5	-	CATSDPRLGLAGEAVETQYF	TGTGCCACCAGTGACCCTAGACTCGGACTAGCGGGAGAGGCGGTAGAGACCCAGTACTTC
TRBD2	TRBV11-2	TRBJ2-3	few	CASSLRLAGGWADTQYF	TGTGCCAGCAGCTTAAGACTAGCGGGAGGGTGGGCAGATACGCAGTATTTT
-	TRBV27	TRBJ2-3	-	CASSPWRILTDTQYF	TGTGCCAGCAGCCCCTGGCGGATCCTCACAGATACGCAGTATTTT
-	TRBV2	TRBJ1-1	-	CASRLGAEAFF	TGTGCCAGCAGGTTGGGAGCAGAAGCTTTCTTT
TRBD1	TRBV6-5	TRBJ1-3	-	CASRLDRASGNTIYF	TGTGCCAGCAGACTCGACAGGGCCTCTGGAAACACCATATATTTT
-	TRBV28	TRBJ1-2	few	CASSIIAPGQGYGYTF	TGTGCCAGCAGCATCATAGCTCCGGGACAAGGCTATGGCTACACCTTC
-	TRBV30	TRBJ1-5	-	CAWSSAGVQPQHF	TGTGCCTGGAGTTCAGCAGGGGTTCAGCCCCAGCATTTT
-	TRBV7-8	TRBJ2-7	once	CASSPTMWRNEQYF	TGTGCCAGCAGCCCAACTATGTGGCGTAACGAGCAGTACTTC
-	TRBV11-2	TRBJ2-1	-	CASSLDGLASYNEQFF	TGTGCCAGCAGCTTAGATGGGCTAGCGAGTTACAATGAGCAGTTCTTC
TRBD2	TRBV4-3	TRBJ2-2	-	CASRLGLAGNTGELFF	TGCGCCAGCAGGCTCGGACTAGCGGGAAACACCGGGGAGCTGTTTTTT
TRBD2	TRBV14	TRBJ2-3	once	CASSQDIGLAGADTQYF	TGTGCCAGCAGCCAAGATATCGGACTAGCGGGCGCAGATACGCAGTATTTT
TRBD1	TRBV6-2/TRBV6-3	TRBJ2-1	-	CASSPQGAGSKPFF	TGTGCCAGCAGTCCACAGGGGGCAGGGTCCAAGCCGTTCTTC